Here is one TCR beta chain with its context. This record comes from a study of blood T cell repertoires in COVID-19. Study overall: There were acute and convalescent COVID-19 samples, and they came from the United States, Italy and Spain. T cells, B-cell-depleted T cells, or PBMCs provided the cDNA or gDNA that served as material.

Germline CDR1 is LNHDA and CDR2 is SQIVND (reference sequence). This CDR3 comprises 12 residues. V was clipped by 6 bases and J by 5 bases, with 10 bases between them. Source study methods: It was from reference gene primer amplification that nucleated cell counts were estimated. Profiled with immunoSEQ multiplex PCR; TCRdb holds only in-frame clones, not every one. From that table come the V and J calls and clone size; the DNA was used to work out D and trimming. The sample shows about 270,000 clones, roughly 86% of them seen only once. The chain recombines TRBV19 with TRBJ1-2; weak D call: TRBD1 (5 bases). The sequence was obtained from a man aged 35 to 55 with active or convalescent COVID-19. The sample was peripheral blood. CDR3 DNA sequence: TGTGCCAGTAGAACGGGACTTTATGGCTACACCTTC. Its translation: CASRTGLYGYTF.